The 18 T cell receptor beta chains listed next were all sequenced from one sample in a study of radiotherapy plus CTLA-4 blockade in lung cancer. The repertoire was sequenced with immunoSEQ multiplex PCR; TCRdb's copy has only in-frame clones and lacks some. The top ten clones hold about 2.2% of a sample with 85,000 to 130,000 clones, over 75% of them seen once. The sample in question was peripheral blood, obtained from a patient treated with radiotherapy plus ipilimumab. The origin of the receptors is a human donor with non-small cell lung cancer that progressed on radiotherapy plus ipilimumab. Some clones in this sample may be carry-over from other donors' samples.

The V call is TRBV7-8, the J call TRBJ1-1; D remains unclear. Deletions cut 1 base from V and 1 base from J, with 13 bases between. The CDR3 extends over 16 amino acids. The germline V gene has CDR1 SGHVS and CDR2 FQNEAQ. The CDR3 sequence is CASSLDVIGRNTEAFF. CDR3 nucleotide sequence: TGTGCCAGCAGCTTAGACGTGATCGGGAGGAACACTGAAGCTTTCTTT.

The chain combines TRBV19 with TRBJ2-3; TRBD1 matches at 9 bases. The CDR3 spans 15 residues. V shed 5 bases and J 4 bases; nucleotides not matched to a gene: 7. The germline gives CDR1 LNHDA, CDR2 SQIVND (reference sequence). As DNA, the CDR3 is TGTGCCAGTAGTGTTGGACAGGGGCCCGCAGATACGCAGTATTTT. Amino acids: CASSVGQGPADTQYF. Complete variable domain (other parts from reference TRBV19 and TRBJ2-3): DGGITQSPKYLFRKEGQNVTLSCEQNLNHDAMYWYRQDPGQGLRLIYYSQIVNDFQKGDIAEGYSVSREKKESFPLTVTSAQKNPTAFYLCASSVGQGPADTQYFGPGTRLTVL.

This chain links TRBV7-6 with TRBJ1-1; 7 bases are a match to TRBD1. CDR1 and CDR2 from the germline V gene are SGHVS and FNYEAQ. The trim removed 5 bases at V and 6 bases at J, leaving 9 bases unmatched. The CDR3 has 14 residues. The DNA for the CDR3 is TGTGCCAGCAGCCCCAGTGGCAGGGGGGCTGAAGCTTTCTTT. Protein: CASSPSGRGAEAFF. Complete variable domain (other parts from reference TRBV7-6 and TRBJ1-1): GAGVSQSPRYKVTKRGQDVALRCDPISGHVSLYWYRQALGQGPEFLTYFNYEAQQDKSGLPNDRFSAERPEGSISTLTIQRTEQRDSAMYRCASSPSGRGAEAFFGQGTRLTVV.

The chain carries TRBV4-3 and TRBJ1-6, with D perhaps matching TRBD1 (6 bases). This CDR3 contains 17 residues. V lost 3 bases and J 0 bases, leaving 12 bases between the germline ends. Germline CDR1 reads LGHNA; CDR2 reads YSLEER. CDR3 coding DNA: TGCGCCAGCAGCCAGGGGGGACAAAGCTCCTATAATTCACCCCTCCACTTT. This sequence encodes CASSQGGQSSYNSPLHF.

The rearrangement joins TRBV6-4 to TRBJ1-1, with TRBD1 as a possible D gene (5 bases). The germline gives CDR1 MRHNA, CDR2 SNTAGT. This CDR3 spans 14 amino acids. V dropped 3 bases and J dropped 4 bases, with 12 bases sitting between them. The DNA of the CDR3 is TGTGCCAGCAGTGAGAGGGGTTTGTTCACTGAAGCTTTCTTT. The encoded protein is CASSERGLFTEAFF.

The chain employs TRBV7-3 and TRBJ2-5; D uncertain. Germline V gene data show CDR1 as SGHTA and CDR2 as FQGTGA. The V and J ends lost 4 bases and 0 bases respectively, with 9 bases between them. This CDR3 has 14 residues. In DNA form, the CDR3 reads TGTGCCAGCAGCTCCTCAGTTTACCAAGAGACCCAGTACTTC. This encodes CASSSSVYQETQYF.

This clone was seen more than once but under ten times. V and J are TRBV19 and TRBJ1-5; D is perhaps TRBD1 (6 bases). Germline V CDR1 and CDR2: LNHDA, SQIVND (reference sequence). The CDR3 consists of 14 residues. V was clipped by 7 bases and J by 5 bases, with 15 bases between them. The CDR3 spells CASTISYRDQPQHF. CDR3 DNA: TGTGCCAGTACTATCTCGTACAGGGATCAGCCCCAGCATTTT.

The rearrangement links TRBV25-1 to TRBJ1-2; tentatively, D is TRBD1 (6 bases). V dropped 3 bases and J dropped 8 bases, with 13 bases sitting between them. CDR3 size: 13 residues. The germline gives CDR1 MGHDK, CDR2 SYGVNS. The chain's CDR3 is CASSDWQGQGYTF. DNA of the CDR3: TGTGCCAGCAGTGACTGGCAGGGGCAAGGCTACACCTTC.

The count of this clone is one. This sequence joins TRBV10-3 and TRBJ2-7; 10 bases line up with TRBD1. From germline, CDR1 is ENHRY and CDR2 SYGVKD. Trimming took 5 bases from V and 5 from J; bases not matched to a gene: 12. The CDR3 totals 16 residues. This CDR3 is CAISQLPGQGQDEQYF. CDR3 sequence (DNA): TGTGCCATCAGTCAATTACCGGGACAGGGGCAGGACGAGCAGTACTTC.

The chain has TRBV28 and TRBJ2-6; unclear D gene. The CDR3 spans 14 residues. CDR1 and CDR2 (germline): MDHEN, SYDVKM. Trimming left V 5 bases short and J 4 bases short, with 9 bases between. DNA of the CDR3: TGTGCCAGCAGTCCCCCTGAGGGGGCCAACGTCCTGACTTTC. This codes for CASSPPEGANVLTF.

The chain uses TRBV7-3 and TRBJ1-1; no firm D call. Germline V lookup: CDR1 SGHTA, CDR2 FQGTGA. CDR3 length: 14 residues. The ends were cut back, 3 bases at V and 5 bases at J, with 13 bases in the middle. The CDR3 here is CASSFGPSGTEAFF. For the CDR3, the DNA is TGTGCCAGCAGCTTCGGACCCTCTGGGACTGAAGCTTTCTTT.

This clone has only a few counts. V and J are TRBV6-5 and TRBJ2-7; the D is unclear. The CDR3 sequence is 15 residues long. The germline CDR1 and CDR2 sequences are MNHEY and SVGAGI. Trimming took 0 bases from V and 3 from J, leaving 12 bases between them. The CDR3: CASSYSRLFLYEQYF. As DNA, the CDR3 is TGTGCCAGCAGTTACTCTAGACTCTTCCTCTACGAGCAGTACTTC.

This clone came up a few times. The chain employs TRBV7-8 and TRBJ1-1, with 7 bases that match TRBD1. With V trimmed by 3 bases and J by 10 bases, 11 bases remained unmatched. CDR3 length equals 14 residues. Germline V CDR1 and CDR2: SGHVS, FQNEAQ. CDR3 residues: CASSLKDRASGAFF. The CDR3 bases are TGTGCCAGCAGCTTGAAAGACAGGGCCTCTGGAGCTTTCTTT. The whole variable domain, remainder taken from reference TRBV7-8 and TRBJ1-1, is GAGVSQSPRYKVAKRGQDVALRCDPISGHVSLFWYQQALGQGPEFLTYFQNEAQLDKSGLPSDRFFAERPEGSVSTLKIQRTQQEDSAVYLCASSLKDRASGAFFGQGTRLTVV.

The rearrangement joins TRBV11-2 to TRBJ2-7; TRBD2 is a possible D gene (5 bases). The CDR3 loop spans 15 amino acids. The V end was cut by 1 base, the J end by 3 bases, with 13 bases between. Germline V gene data show CDR1 as SGHAT and CDR2 as FQNNGV. In DNA form, the CDR3 reads TGTGCCAGCAGCTTAGCCTGGGGAGAGAACTACGAGCAGTACTTC. Its protein product is CASSLAWGENYEQYF.

The CDR3 region is CASSQDRSRQYF. DNA for the CDR3: TGTGCCAGCAGTCAAGACAGAAGCCGGCAGTACTTC. The chain links TRBV6-5 to TRBJ2-7; a possible D gene is TRBD1 (5 bases). CDR3 length equals 12 residues. Germline lookup yields CDR1 MNHEY and CDR2 SVGAGI. V lost 5 bases, J lost 9 bases, and 14 bases lay in between.

This chain uses TRBV21-1 with TRBJ2-2; the D call TRBD2 from the table was never checked on the DNA. TRBV21-1 is a known pseudogene. This CDR3 spans 16 amino acids. The DNA for the CDR3 is TGTGCCAGCGGACAAGGGAGGGCGACGAACACCGGGGAGCTGTTTTTT. This gives the protein CASGQGRATNTGELFF.

The rearrangement links TRBV5-4 to TRBJ1-1; perhaps TRBD1 as D (5 bases). Germline V gene lookup returns CDR1 SGHNT and CDR2 YYREEE (reference sequence). The germline V and J ends were trimmed by 2 bases and 4 bases, with 12 bases remaining between them. The CDR3 is 14 amino acids. The CDR3 coding sequence is TGTGCCAGCAGCTTTAGGGGCTGGTCCACTGAAGCTTTCTTT. It translates to CASSFRGWSTEAFF.

CDR3 DNA sequence: TGTGCCATCAGTGGGGGGACAGCAAAAGGTGATACGCAGTATTTT. Amino acid sequence: CAISGGTAKGDTQYF. The chain employs TRBV10-3 and TRBJ2-3; 7 bases match TRBD1. The CDR3 is 15 amino acids. Germline-derived CDR1 and CDR2 are ENHRY and SYGVKD. Trimming removed 4 bases from V and 6 bases from J; junction bases left unmatched: 10.